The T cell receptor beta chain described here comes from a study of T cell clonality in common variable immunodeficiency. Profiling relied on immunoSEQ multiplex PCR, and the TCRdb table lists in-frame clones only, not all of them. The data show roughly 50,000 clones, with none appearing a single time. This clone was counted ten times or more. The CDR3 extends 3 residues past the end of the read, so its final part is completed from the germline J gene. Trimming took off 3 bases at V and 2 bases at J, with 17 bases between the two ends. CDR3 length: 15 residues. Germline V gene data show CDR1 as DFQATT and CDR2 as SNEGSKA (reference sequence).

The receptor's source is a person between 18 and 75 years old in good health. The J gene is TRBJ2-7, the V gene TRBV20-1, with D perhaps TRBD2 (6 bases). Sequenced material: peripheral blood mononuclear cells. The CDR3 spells CSASGGSPWTYEQYF. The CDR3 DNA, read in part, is TGCAGTGCTAGCGGAGGGTCCCCTTGGACCTACGAG.